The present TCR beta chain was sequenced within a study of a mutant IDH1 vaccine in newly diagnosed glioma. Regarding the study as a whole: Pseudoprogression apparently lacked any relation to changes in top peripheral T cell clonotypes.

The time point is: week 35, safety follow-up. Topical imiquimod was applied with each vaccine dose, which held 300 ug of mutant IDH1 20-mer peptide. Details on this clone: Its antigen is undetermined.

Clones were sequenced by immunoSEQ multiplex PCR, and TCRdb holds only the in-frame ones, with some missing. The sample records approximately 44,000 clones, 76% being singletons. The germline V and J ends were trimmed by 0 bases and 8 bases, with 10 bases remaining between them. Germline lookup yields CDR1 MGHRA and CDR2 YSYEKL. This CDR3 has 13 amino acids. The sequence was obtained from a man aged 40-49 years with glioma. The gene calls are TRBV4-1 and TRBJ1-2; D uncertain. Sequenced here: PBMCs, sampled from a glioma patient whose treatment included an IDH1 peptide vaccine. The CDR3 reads CASSQDSGSGYTF. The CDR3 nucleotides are TGCGCCAGCAGCCAAGATTCGGGGTCCGGCTACACCTTC.